This TCR beta chain was captured in a study of CD8 T cells in Susac syndrome. It was with random hexamers that roughly 0.45 to 1 ug RNA was reverse transcribed. Multiplex immunoSEQ PCR targeted 54 Vbeta and 13 Jbeta TCR beta segments. MiXCR, run by TCRdb on the immunoSEQ multiplex PCR reads, gives a single entry per CDR3 protein. This sample yields about 400,000 distinct CDR3 sequences, of which around 83% are seen a single time; around 0.12% belongs to the top ten. Germline CDR1 reads LNHDA; CDR2 reads SQIVND (reference sequence). The CDR3 is 13 residues long. V was cut by 3 bases and J by 0 bases, with 3 bases left in between.

The sequence came from a human donor with multiple sclerosis. The sample consisted of CD8+ T cells from PBMCs. The chain combines TRBV19 with TRBJ1-5; D uncertain. Here the CDR3 DNA reads TGTGCCAGTAGTATGGCTAGCAATCAGCCCCAGCATTTT. It yields the protein CASSMASNQPQHF.